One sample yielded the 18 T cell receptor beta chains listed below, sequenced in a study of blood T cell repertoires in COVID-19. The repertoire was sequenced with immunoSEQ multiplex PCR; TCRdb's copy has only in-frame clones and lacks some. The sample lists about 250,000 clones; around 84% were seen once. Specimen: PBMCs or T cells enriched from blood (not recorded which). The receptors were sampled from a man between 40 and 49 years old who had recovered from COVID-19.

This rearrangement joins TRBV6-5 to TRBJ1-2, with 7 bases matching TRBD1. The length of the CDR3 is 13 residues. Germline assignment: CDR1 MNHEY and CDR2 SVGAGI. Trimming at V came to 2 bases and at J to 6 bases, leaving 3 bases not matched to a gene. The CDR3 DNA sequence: TGTGCCAGCAGTTACACAGGGGAGGATGGCTACACCTTC. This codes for CASSYTGEDGYTF.

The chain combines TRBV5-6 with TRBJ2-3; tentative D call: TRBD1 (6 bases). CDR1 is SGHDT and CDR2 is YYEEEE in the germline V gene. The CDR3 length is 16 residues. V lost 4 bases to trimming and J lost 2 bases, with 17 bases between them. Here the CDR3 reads CASSLGDTLYTDTQYF. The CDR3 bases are TGTGCCAGCAGCCTGGGGGACACGTTGTACACAGATACGCAGTATTTT.

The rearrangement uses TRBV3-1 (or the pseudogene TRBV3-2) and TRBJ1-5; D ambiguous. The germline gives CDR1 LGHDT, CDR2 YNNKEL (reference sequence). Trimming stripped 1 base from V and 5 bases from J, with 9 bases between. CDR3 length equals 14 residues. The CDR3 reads CASSQVPSDQPQHF. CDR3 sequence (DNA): TGTGCCAGCAGCCAAGTCCCGTCTGATCAGCCCCAGCATTTT.

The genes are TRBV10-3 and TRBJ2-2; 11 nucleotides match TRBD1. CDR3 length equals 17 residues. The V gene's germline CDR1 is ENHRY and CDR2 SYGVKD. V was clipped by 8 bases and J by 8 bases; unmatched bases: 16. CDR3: CAIRPLPTGTGGGELFF. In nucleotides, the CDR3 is TGTGCCATCCGCCCCCTGCCCACCGGGACAGGGGGAGGGGAGCTGTTTTTT.

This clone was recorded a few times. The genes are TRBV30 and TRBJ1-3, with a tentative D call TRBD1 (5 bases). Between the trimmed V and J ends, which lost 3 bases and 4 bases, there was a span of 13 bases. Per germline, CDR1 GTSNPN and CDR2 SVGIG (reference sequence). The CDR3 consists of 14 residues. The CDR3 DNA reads TGTGCCTGGAGCCAAGGACATGCGGGAAACACCATATATTTT. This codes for CAWSQGHAGNTIYF.

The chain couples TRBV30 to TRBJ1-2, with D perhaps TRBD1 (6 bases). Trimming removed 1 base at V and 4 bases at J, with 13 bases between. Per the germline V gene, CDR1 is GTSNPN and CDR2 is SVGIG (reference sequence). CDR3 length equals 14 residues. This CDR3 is CAWSANTGSYGYTF. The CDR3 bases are TGTGCCTGGAGTGCAAATACAGGGAGCTATGGCTACACCTTC.

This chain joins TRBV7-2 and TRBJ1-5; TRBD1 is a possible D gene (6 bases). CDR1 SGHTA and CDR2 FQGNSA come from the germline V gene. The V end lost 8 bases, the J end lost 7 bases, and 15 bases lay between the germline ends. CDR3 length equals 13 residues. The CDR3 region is CASGGLNGQPQHF. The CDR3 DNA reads TGTGCCAGCGGGGGCTTGAATGGACAGCCCCAGCATTTT. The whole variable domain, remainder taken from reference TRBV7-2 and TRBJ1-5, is GAGVSQSPSNKVTEKGKDVELRCDPISGHTALYWYRQSLGQGLEFLIYFQGNSAPDKSGLPSDRFSAERTGGSVSTLTIQRTQQEDSAVYLCASGGLNGQPQHFGDGTRLSIL.

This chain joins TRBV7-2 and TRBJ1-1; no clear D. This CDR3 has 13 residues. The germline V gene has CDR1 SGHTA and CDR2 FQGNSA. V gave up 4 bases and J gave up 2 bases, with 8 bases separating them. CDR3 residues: CASSSILNTEAFF. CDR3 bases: TGTGCCAGCAGCTCGATACTAAACACTGAAGCTTTCTTT.

CDR3 sequence (DNA): TGTGCCAGCAGCTCGGCGGGCGGCCTCCTGGGGACTGAAGCTTTCTTT. Protein sequence: CASSSAGGLLGTEAFF. The gene calls are TRBV7-9 and TRBJ1-1; no reliable D call. With 4 bases removed from V and 5 bases from J, the gap between germline ends came to 20 bases. This CDR3 has 16 residues. Germline CDR1 SEHNR, CDR2 FQNEAQ (reference sequence).

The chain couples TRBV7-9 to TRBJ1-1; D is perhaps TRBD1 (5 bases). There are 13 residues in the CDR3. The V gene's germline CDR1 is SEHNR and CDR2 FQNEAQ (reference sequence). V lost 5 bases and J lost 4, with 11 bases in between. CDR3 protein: CASSLRESTEAFF. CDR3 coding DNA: TGTGCCAGCAGCCTCAGGGAAAGCACTGAAGCTTTCTTT. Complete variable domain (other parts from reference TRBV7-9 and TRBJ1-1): DTGVSQNPRHKITKRGQNVTFRCDPISEHNRLYWYRQTLGQGPEFLTYFQNEAQLEKSRLLSDRFSAERPKGSFSTLEIQRTEQGDSAMYLCASSLRESTEAFFGQGTRLTVV.

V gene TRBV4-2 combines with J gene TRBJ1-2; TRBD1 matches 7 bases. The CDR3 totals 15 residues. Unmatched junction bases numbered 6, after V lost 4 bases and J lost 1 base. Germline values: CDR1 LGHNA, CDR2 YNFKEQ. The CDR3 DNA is TGTGCCAGCAGCCCGCAGGGACAGCTTAACTATGGCTACACCTTC. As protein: CASSPQGQLNYGYTF.

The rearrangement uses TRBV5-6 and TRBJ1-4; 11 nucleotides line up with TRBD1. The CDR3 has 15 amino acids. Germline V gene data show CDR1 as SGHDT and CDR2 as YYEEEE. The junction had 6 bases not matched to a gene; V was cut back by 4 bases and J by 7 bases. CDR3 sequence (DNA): TGTGCCAGCAGCGAAAGGACAGGGGGCAGTGAAAAACTGTTTTTT. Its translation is CASSERTGGSEKLFF.

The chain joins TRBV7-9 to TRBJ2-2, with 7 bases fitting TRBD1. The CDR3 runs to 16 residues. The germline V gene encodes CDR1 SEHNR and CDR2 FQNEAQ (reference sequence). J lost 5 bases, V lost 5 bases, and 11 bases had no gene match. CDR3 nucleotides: TGTGCCAGCAGCATTCCGACAGGGAGAGAAACCGGGGAGCTGTTTTTT. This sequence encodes CASSIPTGRETGELFF. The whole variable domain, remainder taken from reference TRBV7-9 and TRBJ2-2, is DTGVSQNPRHKITKRGQNVTFRCDPISEHNRLYWYRQTLGQGPEFLTYFQNEAQLEKSRLLSDRFSAERPKGSFSTLEIQRTEQGDSAMYLCASSIPTGRETGELFFGEGSRLTVL.

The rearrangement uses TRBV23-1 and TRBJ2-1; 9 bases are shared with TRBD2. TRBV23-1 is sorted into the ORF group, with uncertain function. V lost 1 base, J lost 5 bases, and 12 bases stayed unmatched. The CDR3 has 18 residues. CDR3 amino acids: CASSQLLRLAVPNNEQFF. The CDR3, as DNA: TGCGCCAGCAGTCAATTACTTAGACTAGCGGTCCCTAACAATGAGCAGTTCTTC.

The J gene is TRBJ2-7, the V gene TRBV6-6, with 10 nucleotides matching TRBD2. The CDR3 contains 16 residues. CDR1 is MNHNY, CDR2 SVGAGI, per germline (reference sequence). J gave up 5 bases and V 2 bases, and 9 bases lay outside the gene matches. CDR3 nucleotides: TGTGCCAGCAGTTACGACGGGACTAGCGAACCCGACGAGCAGTACTTC. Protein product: CASSYDGTSEPDEQYF.

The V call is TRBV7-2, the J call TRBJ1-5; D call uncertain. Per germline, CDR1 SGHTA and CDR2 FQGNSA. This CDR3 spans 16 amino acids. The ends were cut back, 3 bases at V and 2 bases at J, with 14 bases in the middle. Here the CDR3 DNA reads TGTGCCAGCAGCTTTACCCCGGGCGGGGGCAATCAGCCCCAGCATTTT. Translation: CASSFTPGGGNQPQHF.

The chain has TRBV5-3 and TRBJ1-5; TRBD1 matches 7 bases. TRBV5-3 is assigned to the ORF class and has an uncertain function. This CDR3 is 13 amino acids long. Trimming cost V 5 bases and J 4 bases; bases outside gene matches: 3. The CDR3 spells CARRVRGNQPQHF. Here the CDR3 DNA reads TGTGCCAGAAGAGTCAGGGGGAATCAGCCCCAGCATTTT.

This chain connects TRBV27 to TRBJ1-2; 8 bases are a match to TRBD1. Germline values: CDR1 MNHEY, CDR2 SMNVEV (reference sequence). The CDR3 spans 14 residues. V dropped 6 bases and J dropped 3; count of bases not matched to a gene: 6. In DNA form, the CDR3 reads TGTGCCAGCAGCTACCAGGGGGCTTACTATGGCTACACCTTC. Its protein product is CASSYQGAYYGYTF.